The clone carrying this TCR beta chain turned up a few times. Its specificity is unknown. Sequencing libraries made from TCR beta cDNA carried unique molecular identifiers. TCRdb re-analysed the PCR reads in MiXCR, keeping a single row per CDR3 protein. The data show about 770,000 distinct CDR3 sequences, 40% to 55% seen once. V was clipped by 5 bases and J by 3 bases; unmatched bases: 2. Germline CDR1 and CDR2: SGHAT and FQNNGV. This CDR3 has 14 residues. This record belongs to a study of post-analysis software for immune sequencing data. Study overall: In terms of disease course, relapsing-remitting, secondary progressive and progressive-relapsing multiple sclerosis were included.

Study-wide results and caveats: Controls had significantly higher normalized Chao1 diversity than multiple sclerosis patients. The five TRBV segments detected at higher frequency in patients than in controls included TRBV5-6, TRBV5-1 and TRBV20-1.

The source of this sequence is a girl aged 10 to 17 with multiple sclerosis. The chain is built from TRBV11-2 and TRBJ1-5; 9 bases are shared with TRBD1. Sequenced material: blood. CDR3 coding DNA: TGTGCCAGCAGCCGGACAGGGGCCAATCAGCCCCAGCATTTT. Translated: CASSRTGANQPQHF.